This T cell receptor beta chain was recovered during a study of blood T cell repertoires in COVID-19. About the research overall: Sites in the United States, Italy and Spain provided acute and convalescent COVID-19 samples. In each case, the material was cDNA or gDNA derived from T cells, B-cell-depleted T cells, or PBMCs.

Original methodology: Estimation of nucleated cell counts relied on the amplification of reference gene primers. Data came from immunoSEQ multiplex PCR; TCRdb stores just in-frame clones and leaves some out. Clonal size and the V and J genes are those of that table, whereas D and trimming came from the DNA. Of approximately 130,000 clones in the sample, roughly nine tenths are singletons; the top ten hold about 29%. The CDR3 runs 13 residues. Germline CDR1 and CDR2: SNHLY and FYNNEI. The V and J ends lost 8 bases and 4 bases respectively, with 11 bases between them. The chain employs TRBV2 and TRBJ2-2, with TRBD2 as a possible D gene (6 bases). Sequenced input: peripheral blood. The clonotype originates from a man between 65 and 85 years old with active or convalescent COVID-19. The CDR3 protein is CASALARTGELFF. The CDR3 bases are TGTGCCAGCGCCCTAGCGCGCACCGGGGAGCTGTTTTTT.